A single sample gave rise to the 32 T cell receptor beta chains below, sequenced in a study of T cells in Graves' hyperthyroidism and ophthalmopathy. What was amplified from RNA transcripts were TCR beta CDR3 regions. HTBI primers were employed in a first-round RT-PCR of the TCR CDR3. TCRdb processed the multiplex PCR reads anew with MiXCR; each CDR3 protein has one entry. This table has 330,000 or so distinct CDR3 sequences, 15% to 20% appearing once. The sequenced material came from blood. Every receptor here comes from a woman aged 40 to 49 with Graves' ophthalmopathy.

In this sample, this clonotype turned up many times. This may be a read error: a much more frequent sequence differs by one nucleotide. The chain couples TRBV28 to TRBJ2-7, with 8 bases that match TRBD1. CDR1 is MDHEN and CDR2 is SYDVKM in the germline V gene. This CDR3 has 15 amino acids. V shed 6 bases, J shed 6 bases, and the junction held 13 bases outside the gene matches. This CDR3 is CASRKQGAQGCEQYF. For the CDR3, the DNA is TGTGCCAGCAGAAAGCAGGGGGCGCAGGGTTGCGAGCAGTACTTC.

In its sample, this clonotype was seen a few times. This rearrangement joins TRBV5-1 to TRBJ2-7; no clear D. Trimming pared 4 bases from V and 0 bases from J, leaving 11 bases between. There are 14 residues in the CDR3. Germline V gene lookup returns CDR1 SGHRS and CDR2 YFSETQ. This chain's CDR3 is CASSKDGLSYEQYF. CDR3 DNA: TGCGCCAGCAGCAAGGACGGCCTCTCCTACGAGCAGTACTTC.

This clonotype was counted ten times or more. The CDR3 DNA reads TGTGCCAGCCATCAGGGCGGGGAGCAGTACTTC. It is translated as CASHQGGEQYF. The chain joins TRBV28 to TRBJ2-7; possibly TRBD1 or TRBD2 for D (5 bases each). CDR1 is MDHEN, CDR2 SYDVKM, per germline. With 8 bases removed from V and 7 bases from J, the gap between germline ends came to 12 bases. This CDR3 comprises 11 residues.

The CDR3 is CASSPDRAVAFF. The CDR3 DNA follows: TGCGCCAGCAGCCCGGACAGGGCAGTAGCTTTCTTT. The V and J genes are TRBV5-1 and TRBJ1-1; TRBD1 agrees at 8 bases. After removal of 4 bases from V and 10 bases from J, the junction contained 6 bases not matched to a gene. Germline V gene data show CDR1 as SGHRS and CDR2 as YFSETQ. CDR3 length: 12 amino acids.

This clonotype was detected ten times or more. The J gene is TRBJ2-5, the V gene TRBV11-2; D not resolved. The CDR3 consists of 16 residues. CDR1 SGHAT and CDR2 FQNNGV come from the germline V gene. Trimming removed 1 base at V and 2 bases at J, with 14 bases between. This CDR3 reads CASSLGVGRSQETQYF. The CDR3 DNA reads as TGTGCCAGCAGCTTAGGAGTTGGCAGATCTCAAGAGACCCAGTACTTC. Using reference TRBV11-2 and TRBJ2-5 for the parts outside the CDR3, the full variable domain is EAGVAQSPRYKIIEKRQSVAFWCNPISGHATLYWYQQILGQGPKLLIQFQNNGVVDDSQLPKDRFSAERLKGVDSTLKIQPAKLEDSAVYLCASSLGVGRSQETQYFGPGTRLLVL.

This clonotype occurred many times. The rearrangement joins TRBV6-5 to TRBJ1-2; D gene unclear. V dropped 2 bases and J dropped 2 bases, with 15 bases sitting between them. CDR1 and CDR2 (germline): MNHEY, SVGAGI. CDR3 length: 16 residues. CDR3 in amino acids: CASSYTPFPDNYGYTF. The CDR3 bases are TGTGCCAGCAGTTACACCCCCTTCCCGGACAACTATGGCTACACCTTC.

Ten or more counts support this clonotype. The chain carries TRBV28 and TRBJ1-6; D possibly corresponds to TRBD1 (5 bases). The CDR3 runs 14 residues. Germline assignment: CDR1 MDHEN and CDR2 SYDVKM. V was pared by 5 bases and J by 7 bases, with 12 bases between. The CDR3 reads CASSTRVWNSPLHF. DNA for the CDR3: TGTGCCAGCAGTACCAGGGTTTGGAATTCACCCCTCCACTTT.

This clonotype was observed once. The chain recombines TRBV7-8 with TRBJ2-5; D perhaps matches TRBD1 (7 bases). V was clipped by 6 bases and J by 2 bases, with 13 bases between them. In germline, CDR1 is SGHVS, CDR2 FQNEAQ. The CDR3 covers 14 residues. The CDR3 is CASRLPGGQETQYF. The CDR3 DNA follows: TGTGCCAGCAGGCTCCCAGGGGGGCAAGAGACCCAGTACTTC.

Many counts were recorded for this clonotype. V and J are TRBV28 and TRBJ1-1; tentative D call: TRBD1 (6 bases). Trimming stripped 3 bases from V and 2 bases from J, with 16 bases between. The CDR3 runs to 16 residues. From germline, CDR1 is MDHEN and CDR2 SYDVKM. CDR3 coding DNA: TGTGCCAGCAGTTTCTTAAGAAGGGGGACTAACACTGAAGCTTTCTTT. This translates into CASSFLRRGTNTEAFF.

This clonotype was counted at least ten times. The chain carries TRBV6-5 and TRBJ2-7; the D gene could be TRBD1 or TRBD2 (6 bases each). V lost 6 bases, J lost 3 bases, and 18 bases lay in between. The CDR3 runs to 15 residues. Per germline, CDR1 MNHEY and CDR2 SVGAGI. The chain's CDR3 is CASRAIGGYYYEQYF. The CDR3 region has the DNA TGTGCCAGCAGAGCCATCGGGGGCTATTACTACGAGCAGTACTTC.

In its sample, this clonotype was seen many times. The chain carries TRBV20-1 and TRBJ1-5; no firm D call. Deletions cut 5 bases from V and 6 bases from J, with 11 bases between. The length of the CDR3 is 12 residues. Germline-derived CDR1 and CDR2 are DFQATT and SNEGSKA (reference sequence). The chain's CDR3 is CSAYKGGQPQHF. In nucleotides, the CDR3 is TGCAGTGCTTACAAAGGAGGTCAGCCCCAGCATTTT.

This clonotype was observed many times. The V call is TRBV19, the J call TRBJ2-7; 7 nucleotides match TRBD1. The V segment lost 9 bases and the J segment 0 bases; nucleotides outside the gene matches: 8. The length of the CDR3 is 14 residues. Per the germline V gene, CDR1 is LNHDA and CDR2 is SQIVND (reference sequence). CDR3: CASSRGIGSYEQYF. The CDR3 DNA reads TGTGCCAGCTCCAGGGGGATCGGCTCCTACGAGCAGTACTTC.

This clonotype has ten or more counts. The chain employs TRBV4-3 and TRBJ2-7; TRBD2 aligns across 10 bases. The junction had 5 bases not matched to a gene; V was cut back by 1 base and J by 5 bases. The CDR3 totals 15 residues. CDR1 is LGHNA and CDR2 is YSLEER in the germline V gene. The CDR3 sequence: CASSQVLAGVDEQYF. In DNA form, the CDR3 reads TGCGCCAGCAGCCAAGTGCTAGCGGGAGTTGACGAGCAGTACTTC.

This clonotype occurred a few times. The J gene is TRBJ2-2, the V gene TRBV20-1; D unresolved. With 3 bases removed from V and 4 bases from J, the gap between germline ends came to 6 bases. The CDR3 loop spans 12 amino acids. Looked up from germline, CDR1 is DFQATT and CDR2 is SNEGSKA (reference sequence). The CDR3 loop reads CSASSSTGELFF. CDR3 nucleotide sequence: TGCAGTGCTAGCAGCTCCACCGGGGAGCTGTTTTTT.

In its sample, this clonotype was seen many times. The chain recombines TRBV13 with TRBJ2-7; D is unclear. The CDR3 is 14 residues long. Trimming shortened V by 0 bases and J by 4 bases, and 10 bases separated the two germline ends. Germline V gene sequence: CDR1 PRHDT, CDR2 FYEKMQ (reference sequence). The CDR3 is CASSLGSQAYEQYF. The CDR3 DNA reads as TGTGCCAGCAGCTTAGGAAGCCAAGCTTACGAGCAGTACTTC.

This clonotype was counted ten times or more. The rearrangement joins TRBV12-3 or TRBV12-4 to TRBJ2-4; D is perhaps TRBD1 or TRBD2 (5 bases each). Trimming stripped 5 bases from V and 0 bases from J, with 11 bases between. The CDR3 runs 15 residues. DNA of the CDR3: TGTGCCAGCAGTATAGGGACCCTAGCCAAAAACATTCAGTACTTC. It yields the protein CASSIGTLAKNIQYF.

This clonotype was observed at least ten times. This chain links TRBV6-5 with TRBJ1-2; 9 bases agree with TRBD1. The CDR3 consists of 17 residues. In germline, CDR1 is MNHEY, CDR2 SVGAGI. The V gene end was trimmed by 6 bases and the J gene end by 8 bases; junction bases not matched to a gene: 19. The CDR3 protein is CASRPLGTGRLLMGYTF. DNA of the CDR3: TGTGCCAGCAGGCCGCTCGGGACAGGGAGGTTGTTGATGGGCTACACCTTC.

V usage is TRBV28 and J usage is TRBJ1-1, with D maybe TRBD1 (6 bases). Trimming cost V 4 bases and J 3 bases, with 12 bases left between them. The CDR3 spans 14 residues. Germline CDR1 is MDHEN and CDR2 is SYDVKM. CDR3 in DNA: TGTGCCAGCAGTTCGTGGGGGGCCCACACTGAAGCTTTCTTT. It yields the protein CASSSWGAHTEAFF.

Ten or more counts support this clonotype. V is TRBV2 and J is TRBJ1-1; D unclear. With 4 bases removed from V and 3 bases from J, the gap between germline ends came to 12 bases. The CDR3 is made up of 14 amino acids. The germline CDR1 and CDR2 sequences are SNHLY and FYNNEI. The CDR3 sequence: CASSATGMYTEAFF. For the CDR3, the DNA is TGTGCCAGCAGTGCCACTGGGATGTACACTGAAGCTTTCTTT.

The table lists this clonotype with a few counts. This sequence joins TRBV28 and TRBJ2-7; D is undetermined. Germline V gene sequence: CDR1 MDHEN, CDR2 SYDVKM. V lost 7 bases and J lost 1, with 20 bases in between. The CDR3 is 16 residues long. The CDR3 sequence is CASKLLRWVISYEQYF. CDR3 in DNA: TGTGCCAGCAAACTCCTTCGGTGGGTTATATCCTACGAGCAGTACTTC.

The rearrangement joins TRBV29-1 to TRBJ2-2; D might be TRBD1 (6 bases). V lost 2 bases and J lost 3, with 13 bases in between. The germline gives CDR1 SQVTM, CDR2 ANQGSEA. This CDR3 has 15 residues. The CDR3 nucleotides read TGCAGCGTTGAACGGGCAGGGGTGGACACCGGGGAGCTGTTTTTT. Translated, it gives CSVERAGVDTGELFF.

This clonotype came up a few times. V is TRBV27 and J is TRBJ2-1; 9 bases agree with TRBD1. This CDR3 has 14 residues. Germline V gene lookup returns CDR1 MNHEY and CDR2 SMNVEV (reference sequence). After removal of 1 base from V and 11 bases from J, the junction contained 6 bases not matched to a gene. CDR3 nucleotide sequence: TGTGCCAGCAGTTTATGGGACAGGGTGGAGCAGCAGTTCTTC. Translation gives CASSLWDRVEQQFF.

This clonotype was detected many times. V gene TRBV28 combines with J gene TRBJ2-5; 7 nucleotides line up with TRBD1. In germline, CDR1 is MDHEN, CDR2 SYDVKM. The CDR3 runs 16 residues. Trimming at V came to 6 bases and at J to 2 bases, leaving 12 bases not matched to a gene. This CDR3 is CASRPDVQGTQETQYF. As DNA, the CDR3 is TGTGCCAGCAGACCCGATGTACAGGGGACGCAAGAGACCCAGTACTTC.

Many counts were recorded for this clonotype. The genes are TRBV2 and TRBJ1-5; TRBD1 aligns across 7 bases. Germline values: CDR1 SNHLY, CDR2 FYNNEI. The ends lost 7 bases at V and 6 bases at J; junction bases unmatched: 12. This CDR3 contains 15 residues. The CDR3 nucleotides read TGTGCCAGCACGGAACACAGGGGAGGAGCTCAGCCCCAGCATTTT. Its protein product is CASTEHRGGAQPQHF.

Ten or more counts support this clonotype. This sequence joins TRBV28 and TRBJ1-5; unclear D gene. The CDR3 spans 17 residues. The germline V gene encodes CDR1 MDHEN and CDR2 SYDVKM. V was shortened by 3 bases and J by 10 bases, with 25 bases between the two germline ends. DNA for the CDR3: TGTGCCAGCAGTTTTAGGGAGGGCCGAGGGAAAAGTCACCCCCAGCATTTT. Its translation is CASSFREGRGKSHPQHF.

This clonotype showed up many times. The chain's CDR3 is CASSLSRGGISYEQYF. The DNA of the CDR3 is TGTGCCAGCAGCCTCTCGCGTGGCGGTATTAGCTACGAGCAGTACTTC. V gene TRBV7-2 combines with J gene TRBJ2-7; D unresolved. V was pared by 5 bases and J by 3 bases, with 20 bases between. CDR1 and CDR2 (germline): SGHTA, FQGNSA. CDR3 length equals 16 residues.

V is TRBV6-1 and J is TRBJ1-2; D is possibly TRBD1 (5 bases). Germline V gene sequence: CDR1 MNHNS, CDR2 SASEGT. CDR3 size: 12 residues. V lost 6 bases, J lost 12 bases, and 17 bases lay in between. CDR3 amino acids: CASSGTVMTHTF. CDR3 nucleotide sequence: TGTGCCAGCAGCGGGACGGTGATGACGCACACCTTC.

This clonotype was detected many times. The V gene is TRBV18, the J gene TRBJ2-2; no clear D gene. The CDR3 totals 14 residues. Trimming left V 2 bases short and J 4 bases short, with 8 bases between. Germline V gives CDR1 KGHSH, CDR2 LQKENI. This CDR3 is CASSPSSGTGELFF. As DNA, the CDR3 is TGTGCCAGCTCACCATCATCAGGCACCGGGGAGCTGTTTTTT. Looking up the rest from reference TRBV18 and TRBJ2-2 gives the full variable domain: NAGVMQNPRHLVRRRGQEARLRCSPMKGHSHVYWYRQLPEEGLKFMVYLQKENIIDESGMPKERFSAEFPKEGPSILRIQQVVRGDSAAYFCASSPSSGTGELFFGEGSRLTVL.

There are many counts of this clonotype. J is TRBJ1-5 and V is TRBV19, with D perhaps matching TRBD1 (6 bases). With 5 bases removed from V and 4 bases from J, the gap between germline ends came to 12 bases. This CDR3 has 14 amino acids. The germline V gene has CDR1 LNHDA and CDR2 SQIVND (reference sequence). This CDR3 is CASSPMRGNQPQHF. The CDR3 DNA reads TGTGCCAGTAGTCCCATGAGGGGGAATCAGCCCCAGCATTTT.

The rearrangement links TRBV6-5 to TRBJ2-7, with 11 bases identical to TRBD2. CDR3 length: 15 residues. Trimming cost V 0 bases and J 9 bases; bases outside gene matches: 7. Germline V gene data show CDR1 as MNHEY and CDR2 as SVGAGI. The DNA for the CDR3 is TGTGCCAGCAGTTACTCGACACTAGCGGGAGAAGGGCAGTACTTC. This encodes CASSYSTLAGEGQYF.

This clonotype has at least ten counts. The rearrangement joins TRBV28 to TRBJ1-1; TRBD1 matches 8 bases. CDR3 size: 15 residues. J was trimmed by 5 bases and V by 3 bases; bases with no gene match: 8. CDR1 is MDHEN and CDR2 is SYDVKM in the germline V gene. The DNA of the CDR3 is TGTGCCAGCAGTTTTTCAGGGGGCAGGGGAACTGAAGCTTTCTTT. Amino acid sequence: CASSFSGGRGTEAFF.

The table lists this clonotype with a few counts. This chain uses TRBV4-1 with TRBJ2-7, with 8 bases aligning to TRBD1. V dropped 0 bases and J dropped 2; count of bases not matched to a gene: 3. The CDR3 covers 15 residues. Germline CDR1 reads MGHRA; CDR2 reads YSYEKL. The CDR3, as DNA: TGCGCCAGCAGCCAAGAAGGGGACAGGCCCTACGAGCAGTACTTC. Translating gives CASSQEGDRPYEQYF.